This record looks at one TCR beta chain sequence and its context. Germline V lookup: CDR1 DFQATT, CDR2 SNEGSKA (reference sequence). This CDR3 has 15 residues. Trimming cost V 6 bases and J 3 bases; bases outside gene matches: 12. MiXCR, run by TCRdb on the RT-PCR reads, gives a single entry per CDR3 protein. The table records more than 550,000 distinct CDR3 sequences, around 14% of them present only once. Material: memory CD4+ T cells from blood. The chain links TRBV20-1 to TRBJ1-1; 8 nucleotides align to TRBD1. The receptor's source is a female donor in good health, serving as a healthy control. The CDR3 nucleotides are TGCAGTGCGAGTTTCACAGGGGGAGAGGACACTGAAGCTTTCTTT. Amino acid sequence: CSASFTGGEDTEAFF.